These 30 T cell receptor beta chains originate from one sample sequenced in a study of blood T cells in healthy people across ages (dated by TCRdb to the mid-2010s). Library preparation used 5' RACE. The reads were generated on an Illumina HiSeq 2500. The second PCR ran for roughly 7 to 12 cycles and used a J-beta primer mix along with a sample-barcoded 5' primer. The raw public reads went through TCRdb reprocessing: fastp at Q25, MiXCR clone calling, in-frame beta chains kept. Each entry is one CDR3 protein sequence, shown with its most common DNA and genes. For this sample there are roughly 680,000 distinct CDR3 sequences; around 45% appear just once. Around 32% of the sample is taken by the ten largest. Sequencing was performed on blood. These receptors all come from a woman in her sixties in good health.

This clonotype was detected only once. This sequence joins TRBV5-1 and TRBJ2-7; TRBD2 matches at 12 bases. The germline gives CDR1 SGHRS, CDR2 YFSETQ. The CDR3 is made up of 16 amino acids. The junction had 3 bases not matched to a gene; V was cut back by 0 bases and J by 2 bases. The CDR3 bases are TGCGCCAGCAGCTTGGCCCTAGCGGGAGGGGCCTACGAGCAGTACTTC. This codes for CASSLALAGGAYEQYF. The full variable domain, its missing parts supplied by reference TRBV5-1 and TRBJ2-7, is KAGVTQTPRYLIKTRGQQVTLSCSPISGHRSVSWYQQTPGQGLQFLFEYFSETQRNKGNFPGRFSGRQFSNSRSEMNVSTLELGDSALYLCASSLALAGGAYEQYFGPGTRLTVT.

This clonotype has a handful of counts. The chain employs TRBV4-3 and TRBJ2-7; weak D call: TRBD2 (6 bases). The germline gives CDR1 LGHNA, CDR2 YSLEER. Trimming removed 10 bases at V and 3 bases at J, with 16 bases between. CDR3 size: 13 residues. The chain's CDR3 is CATSRDLYYEQYF. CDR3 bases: TGCGCCACCTCGCGGGATCTGTACTACGAGCAGTACTTC.

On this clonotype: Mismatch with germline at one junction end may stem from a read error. DNA for the CDR3: TGTGCCAGCAGCCGGGAATACGGGCAGTACTTC. It yields the protein CASSREYGQYF. V gene TRBV12-3 or TRBV12-4 combines with J gene TRBJ2-7; D perhaps matches TRBD2 (5 bases). There are 11 residues in the CDR3.

The CDR3 region is CASSLQSGATYEQYF. CDR3 nucleotides: TGTGCCAGCAGCTTACAGAGCGGGGCAACCTACGAGCAGTACTTC. The chain carries TRBV7-2 and TRBJ2-7, with 7 bases that match TRBD2. This CDR3 contains 15 residues. Germline V CDR1 and CDR2: SGHTA, FQGNSA. Trimming cost V 2 bases and J 2 bases; bases outside gene matches: 6.

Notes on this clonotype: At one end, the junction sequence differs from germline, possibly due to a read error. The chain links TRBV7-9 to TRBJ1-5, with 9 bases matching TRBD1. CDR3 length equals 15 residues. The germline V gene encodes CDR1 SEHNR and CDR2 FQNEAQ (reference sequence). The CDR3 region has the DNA TGTGCCAGCAGCCAGGGACAGGGTGGCAAGCAGCCCCAGCATTTT. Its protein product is CASSQGQGGKQPQHF.

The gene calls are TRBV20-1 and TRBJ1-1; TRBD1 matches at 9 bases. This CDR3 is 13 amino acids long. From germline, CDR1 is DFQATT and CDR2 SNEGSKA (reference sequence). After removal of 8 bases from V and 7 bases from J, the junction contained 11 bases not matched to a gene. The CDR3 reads CSPKGTGLIEAFF. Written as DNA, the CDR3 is TGCAGTCCCAAAGGGACAGGGTTAATTGAAGCTTTCTTT.

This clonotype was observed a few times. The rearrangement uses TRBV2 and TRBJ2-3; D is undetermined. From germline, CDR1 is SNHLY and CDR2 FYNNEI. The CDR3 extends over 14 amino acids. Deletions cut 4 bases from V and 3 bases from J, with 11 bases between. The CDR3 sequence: CASSVVRKTDTQYF. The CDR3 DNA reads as TGTGCCAGCAGTGTTGTGAGGAAAACAGATACGCAGTATTTT.

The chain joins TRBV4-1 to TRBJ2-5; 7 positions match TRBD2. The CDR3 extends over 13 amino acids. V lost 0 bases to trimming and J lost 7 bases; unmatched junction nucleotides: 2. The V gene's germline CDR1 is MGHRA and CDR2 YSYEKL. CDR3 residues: CASSQESGGTQYF. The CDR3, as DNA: TGCGCCAGCAGCCAAGAATCGGGGGGGACCCAGTACTTC.

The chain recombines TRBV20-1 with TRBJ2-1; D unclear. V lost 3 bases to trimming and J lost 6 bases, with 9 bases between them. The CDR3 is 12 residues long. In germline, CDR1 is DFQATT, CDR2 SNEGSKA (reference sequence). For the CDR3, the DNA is TGCAGTGCTAGGAAGTTGAGCAATGAGCAGTTCTTC. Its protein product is CSARKLSNEQFF.

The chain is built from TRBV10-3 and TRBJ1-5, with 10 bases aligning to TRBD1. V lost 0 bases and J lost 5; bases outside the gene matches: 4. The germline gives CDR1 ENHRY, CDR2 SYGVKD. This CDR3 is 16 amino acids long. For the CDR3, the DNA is TGTGCCATCAGTGAGTCACGGACAGGGGGGGATCAGCCCCAGCATTTT. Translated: CAISESRTGGDQPQHF.

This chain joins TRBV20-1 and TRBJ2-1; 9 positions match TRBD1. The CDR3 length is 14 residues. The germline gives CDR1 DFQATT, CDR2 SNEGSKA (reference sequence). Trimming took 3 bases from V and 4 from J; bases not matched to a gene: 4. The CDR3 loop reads CSASAGTGYNEQFF. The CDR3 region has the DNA TGCAGTGCTAGTGCCGGGACAGGGTACAATGAGCAGTTCTTC.

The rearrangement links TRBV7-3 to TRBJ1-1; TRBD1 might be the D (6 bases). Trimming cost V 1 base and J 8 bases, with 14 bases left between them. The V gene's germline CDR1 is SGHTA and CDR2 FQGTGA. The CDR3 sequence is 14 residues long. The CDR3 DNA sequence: TGTGCCAGCAGCTTAAGGGGGGGCGGGGGCGAAGCTTTCTTT. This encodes CASSLRGGGGEAFF. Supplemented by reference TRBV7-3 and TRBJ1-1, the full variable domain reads GAGVSQTPSNKVTEKGKYVELRCDPISGHTALYWYRQSLGQGPEFLIYFQGTGAADDSGLPNDRFFAVRPEGSVSTLKIQRTERGDSAVYLCASSLRGGGGEAFFGQGTRLTVV.

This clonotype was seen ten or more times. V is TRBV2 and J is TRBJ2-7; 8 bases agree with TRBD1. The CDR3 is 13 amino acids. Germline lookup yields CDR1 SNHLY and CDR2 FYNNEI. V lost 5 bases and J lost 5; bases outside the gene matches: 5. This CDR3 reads CASSLQGGNEQYF. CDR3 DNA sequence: TGTGCCAGCAGTCTACAGGGGGGAAACGAGCAGTACTTC.

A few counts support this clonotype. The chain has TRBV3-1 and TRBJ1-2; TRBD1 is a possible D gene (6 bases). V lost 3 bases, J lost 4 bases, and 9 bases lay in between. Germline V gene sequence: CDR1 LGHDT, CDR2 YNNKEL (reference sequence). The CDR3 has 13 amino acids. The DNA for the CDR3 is TGTGCCAGCAGCCATGACAGGACCTATGGCTACACCTTC. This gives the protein CASSHDRTYGYTF. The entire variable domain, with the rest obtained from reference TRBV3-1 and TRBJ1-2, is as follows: DTAVSQTPKYLVTQMGNDKSIKCEQNLGHDTMYWYKQDSKKFLKIMFSYNNKELIINETVPNRFSPKSPDKAHLNLHINSLELGDSAVYFCASSHDRTYGYTFGSGTRLTVV.

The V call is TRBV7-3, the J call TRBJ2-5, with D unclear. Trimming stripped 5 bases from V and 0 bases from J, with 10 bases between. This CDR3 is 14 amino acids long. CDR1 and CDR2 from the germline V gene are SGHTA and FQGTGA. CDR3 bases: TGTGCCAGCAGCCAGGACCCGTACCAAGAGACCCAGTACTTC. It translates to CASSQDPYQETQYF.

DNA for the CDR3: TGCAGTGCCCAACGTCCACCCAGCTCTACAGATACGCAGTATTTT. Its protein is CSAQRPPSSTDTQYF. The gene calls are TRBV20-1 and TRBJ2-3; D is undetermined. The CDR3 contains 15 residues. Germline V gives CDR1 DFQATT, CDR2 SNEGSKA (reference sequence). Trimming took off 6 bases at V and 3 bases at J, with 19 bases between the two ends.

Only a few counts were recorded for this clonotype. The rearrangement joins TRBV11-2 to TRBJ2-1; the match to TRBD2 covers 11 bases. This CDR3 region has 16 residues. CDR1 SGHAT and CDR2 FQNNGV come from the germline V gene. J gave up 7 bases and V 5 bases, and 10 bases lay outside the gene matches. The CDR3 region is CASSPGTSGTPNEQFF. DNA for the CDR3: TGTGCCAGCAGCCCAGGGACTAGCGGAACCCCTAATGAGCAGTTCTTC. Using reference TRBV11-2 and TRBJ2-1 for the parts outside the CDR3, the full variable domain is EAGVAQSPRYKIIEKRQSVAFWCNPISGHATLYWYQQILGQGPKLLIQFQNNGVVDDSQLPKDRFSAERLKGVDSTLKIQPAKLEDSAVYLCASSPGTSGTPNEQFFGPGTRLTVL.

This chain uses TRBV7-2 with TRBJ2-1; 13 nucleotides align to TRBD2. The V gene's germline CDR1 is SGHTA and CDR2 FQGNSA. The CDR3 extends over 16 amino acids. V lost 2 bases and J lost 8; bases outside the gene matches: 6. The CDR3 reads CASSLPLAGGLDEQFF. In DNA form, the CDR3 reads TGTGCCAGCAGCTTACCACTAGCGGGAGGGCTCGATGAGCAGTTCTTC.

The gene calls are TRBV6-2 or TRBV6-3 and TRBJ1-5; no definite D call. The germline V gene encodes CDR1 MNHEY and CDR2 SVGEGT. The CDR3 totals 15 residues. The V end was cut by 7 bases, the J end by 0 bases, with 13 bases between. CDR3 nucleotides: TGTGCCAGCATGGGTAGTCTGAGTAGCAATCAGCCCCAGCATTTT. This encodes CASMGSLSSNQPQHF.

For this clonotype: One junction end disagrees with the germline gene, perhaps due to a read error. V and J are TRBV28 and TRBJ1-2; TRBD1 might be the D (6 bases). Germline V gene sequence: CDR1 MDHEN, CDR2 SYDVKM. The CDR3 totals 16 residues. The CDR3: CASSLSGAIDVYGYIF. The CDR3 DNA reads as TGTGCCAGCAGTTTATCAGGGGCGATAGACGTCTATGGCTACATCTTC.

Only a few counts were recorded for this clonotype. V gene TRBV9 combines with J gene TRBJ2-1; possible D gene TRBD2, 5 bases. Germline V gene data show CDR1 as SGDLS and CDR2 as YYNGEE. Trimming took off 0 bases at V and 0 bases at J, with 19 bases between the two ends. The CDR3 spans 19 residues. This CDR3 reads CASSVVATTYSSSYNEQFF. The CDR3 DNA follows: TGTGCCAGCAGCGTAGTTGCGACTACCTATTCAAGCTCCTACAATGAGCAGTTCTTC. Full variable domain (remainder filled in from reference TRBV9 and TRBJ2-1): DSGVTQTPKHLITATGQRVTLRCSPRSGDLSVYWYQQSLDQGLQFLIQYYNGEERAKGNILERFSAQQFPDLHSELNLSSLELGDSALYFCASSVVATTYSSSYNEQFFGPGTRLTVL.

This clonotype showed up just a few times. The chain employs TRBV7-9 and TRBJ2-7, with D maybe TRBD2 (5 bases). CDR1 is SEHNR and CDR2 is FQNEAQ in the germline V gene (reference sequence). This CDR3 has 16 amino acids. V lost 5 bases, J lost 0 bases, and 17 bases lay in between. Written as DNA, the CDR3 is TGTGCCAGCAGCCACGCGTACCGGGAAGCCTCCTACGAGCAGTACTTC. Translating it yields CASSHAYREASYEQYF.

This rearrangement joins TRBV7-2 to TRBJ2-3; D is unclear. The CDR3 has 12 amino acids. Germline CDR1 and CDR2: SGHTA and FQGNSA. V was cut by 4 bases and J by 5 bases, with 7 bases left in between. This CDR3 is CASSSTRDTQYF. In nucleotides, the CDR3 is TGTGCCAGCAGCTCAACGCGAGATACGCAGTATTTT.

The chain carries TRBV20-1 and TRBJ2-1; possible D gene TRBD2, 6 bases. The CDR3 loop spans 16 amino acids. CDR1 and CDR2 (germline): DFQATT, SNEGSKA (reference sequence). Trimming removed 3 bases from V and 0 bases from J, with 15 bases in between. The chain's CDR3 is CSASRQAGISYNEQFF. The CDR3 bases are TGCAGTGCTAGTCGGCAAGCGGGTATCTCCTACAATGAGCAGTTCTTC.

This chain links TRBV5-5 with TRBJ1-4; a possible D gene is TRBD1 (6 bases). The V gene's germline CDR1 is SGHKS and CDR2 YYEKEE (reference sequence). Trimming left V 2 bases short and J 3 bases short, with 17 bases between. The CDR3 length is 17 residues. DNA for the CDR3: TGTGCCAGCAGCTTTTTCCCCAGGGGATCGTCTAATGAAAAACTGTTTTTT. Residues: CASSFFPRGSSNEKLFF.

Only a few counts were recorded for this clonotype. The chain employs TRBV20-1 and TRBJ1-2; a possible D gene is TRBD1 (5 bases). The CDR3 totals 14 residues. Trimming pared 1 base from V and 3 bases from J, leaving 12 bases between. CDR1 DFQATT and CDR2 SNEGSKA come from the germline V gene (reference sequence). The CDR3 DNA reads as TGCAGTGCTAGAGGGGGGAGGGCCTACTATGGCTACACCTTC. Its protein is CSARGGRAYYGYTF.

The CDR3 sequence is CASSLAEGNSGANVLTF. In DNA form, the CDR3 reads TGTGCCAGCAGCTTAGCGGAAGGGAACTCTGGGGCCAACGTCCTGACTTTC. The V and J genes are TRBV7-6 and TRBJ2-6; D is unclear. Germline V gives CDR1 SGHVS, CDR2 FNYEAQ. V lost 0 bases to trimming and J lost 0 bases, with 9 bases between them. This CDR3 has 17 residues.

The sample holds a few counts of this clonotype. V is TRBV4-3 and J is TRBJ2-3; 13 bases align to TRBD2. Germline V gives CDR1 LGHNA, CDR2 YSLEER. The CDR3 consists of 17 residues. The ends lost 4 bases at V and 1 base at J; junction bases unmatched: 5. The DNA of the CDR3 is TGCGCCAGCAGCCTCGGACTAGCGGGGGACCGCACAGATACGCAGTATTTT. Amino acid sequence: CASSLGLAGDRTDTQYF.

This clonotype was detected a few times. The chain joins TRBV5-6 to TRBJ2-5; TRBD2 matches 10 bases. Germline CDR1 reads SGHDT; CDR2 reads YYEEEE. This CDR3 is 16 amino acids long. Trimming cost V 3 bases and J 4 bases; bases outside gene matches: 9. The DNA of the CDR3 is TGTGCCAGCAGCTACGGGACTAGCGCGACTGGAGAGACCCAGTACTTC. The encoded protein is CASSYGTSATGETQYF.

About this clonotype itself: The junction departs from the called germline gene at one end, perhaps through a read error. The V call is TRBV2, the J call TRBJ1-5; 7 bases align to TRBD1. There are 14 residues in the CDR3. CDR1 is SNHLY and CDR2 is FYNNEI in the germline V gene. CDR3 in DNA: TGTACCAGCAGAGACAGGGTGGGCAATCAGCCCCAGCATTTT. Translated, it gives CTSRDRVGNQPQHF.